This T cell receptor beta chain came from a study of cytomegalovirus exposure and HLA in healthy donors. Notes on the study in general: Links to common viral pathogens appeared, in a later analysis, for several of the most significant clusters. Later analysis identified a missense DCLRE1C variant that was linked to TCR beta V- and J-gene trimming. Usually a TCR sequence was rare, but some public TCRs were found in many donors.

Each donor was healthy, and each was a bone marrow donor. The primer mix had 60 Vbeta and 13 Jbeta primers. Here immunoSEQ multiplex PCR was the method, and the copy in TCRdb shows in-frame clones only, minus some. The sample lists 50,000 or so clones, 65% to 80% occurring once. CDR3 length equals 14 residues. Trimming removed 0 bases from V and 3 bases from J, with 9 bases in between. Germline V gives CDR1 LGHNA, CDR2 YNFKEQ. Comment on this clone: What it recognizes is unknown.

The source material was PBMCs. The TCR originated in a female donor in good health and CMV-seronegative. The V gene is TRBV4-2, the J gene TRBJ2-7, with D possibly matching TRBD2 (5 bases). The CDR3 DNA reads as TGTGCCAGCAGCCAAGATAGCGTCAGCTACGAGCAGTACTTC. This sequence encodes CASSQDSVSYEQYF.